The 32 T cell receptor beta chains below come from one sample, sequenced in a study of blood T cell repertoires in COVID-19. The data were produced by immunoSEQ multiplex PCR, yet TCRdb's version contains in-frame clones alone and is incomplete. The table lists 65,000 to 75,000 clones, 80% to 85% of them singletons. The specimen was peripheral blood. The receptors come from a man older than 75 with acute or convalescent COVID-19.

The rearrangement joins TRBV5-1 to TRBJ2-3; 7 bases are shared with TRBD2. V was clipped by 2 bases and J by 1 base; unmatched bases: 4. Per the germline V gene, CDR1 is SGHRS and CDR2 is YFSETQ. This CDR3 region has 15 residues. The CDR3 reads CASSLGSGGTDTQYF. The DNA of the CDR3 is TGCGCCAGCAGCTTAGGAAGCGGGGGCACAGATACGCAGTATTTT.

The chain joins TRBV5-1 to TRBJ1-4; 10 bases match TRBD1. CDR1 and CDR2 (germline): SGHRS, YFSETQ. The trim removed 6 bases at V and 7 bases at J, leaving 15 bases unmatched. The CDR3 has 17 amino acids. The CDR3 DNA is TGCGCCAGCAACTCCGGGACAGGGGAGTTATCGGCTGAAAAACTGTTTTTT. This codes for CASNSGTGELSAEKLFF.

This clone has only a few counts. The chain links TRBV14 to TRBJ1-2; 7 bases map to TRBD1. V lost 2 bases and J lost 4; bases outside the gene matches: 19. The CDR3 is 19 residues long. The germline CDR1 and CDR2 sequences are SGHDN and FVKESK. The CDR3 is CASSQLLPKRGQSSYGYTF. In nucleotides, the CDR3 is TGTGCCAGCAGCCAACTCCTACCCAAAAGGGGACAGAGCAGCTATGGCTACACCTTC.

The chain is built from TRBV4-1 and TRBJ1-2, with D possibly being TRBD1 (5 bases). The CDR3 extends over 14 amino acids. Trimming pared 0 bases from V and 8 bases from J, leaving 13 bases between. Germline values: CDR1 MGHRA, CDR2 YSYEKL. The CDR3 reads CASSQDRVAGGYTF. In DNA form, the CDR3 reads TGCGCCAGCAGCCAAGACAGGGTAGCTGGCGGCTACACCTTC.

A few counts support this clone. The chain joins TRBV3-1 (or the pseudogene TRBV3-2) to TRBJ2-7, with 11 bases that match TRBD2. Germline V CDR1 and CDR2: LGHDT, YNNKEL (reference sequence). The length of the CDR3 is 17 residues. Trimming removed 0 bases from V and 7 bases from J; junction bases left unmatched: 11. The CDR3 loop is CASSQDLVGLAVSEQYF. CDR3 in DNA: TGTGCCAGCAGCCAAGATCTGGTGGGACTAGCGGTCTCTGAGCAGTACTTC.

This chain connects TRBV24-1 to TRBJ2-5; D unclear. V lost 1 base, J lost 1 base, and 6 bases lay in between. The CDR3 runs 14 residues. Per germline, CDR1 KGHDR and CDR2 SFDVKD. The CDR3: CATSDFGSQETQYF. The CDR3 DNA sequence: TGTGCCACCAGTGATTTTGGCTCCCAAGAGACCCAGTACTTC.

The chain is built from TRBV24-1 and TRBJ2-1, with a weak D call TRBD2 (5 bases). V lost 5 bases to trimming and J lost 6 bases, with 7 bases between them. The CDR3 is 12 amino acids. The V gene's germline CDR1 is KGHDR and CDR2 SFDVKD. The chain's CDR3 is CATSAGINEQFF. In DNA, the CDR3 is TGTGCCACCAGTGCCGGGATCAATGAGCAGTTCTTC.

CDR3 loop: CASSTTGGDTEAFF. CDR3 coding DNA: TGTGCCAGCAGTACGACAGGGGGAGACACTGAAGCTTTCTTT. V usage is TRBV2 and J usage is TRBJ1-1, with 9 nucleotides matching TRBD1. The CDR3 covers 14 residues. Germline V gives CDR1 SNHLY, CDR2 FYNNEI. The V segment lost 5 bases and the J segment 3 bases; nucleotides outside the gene matches: 4.

The count of this clone is one. The rearrangement uses TRBV19 and TRBJ1-5, with D possibly matching TRBD1 (5 bases). The CDR3 is 14 residues long. Germline V gene sequence: CDR1 LNHDA, CDR2 SQIVND (reference sequence). The V gene lost 1 base and the J gene lost 4 bases, with 8 bases spanning the gap. The CDR3 DNA follows: TGTGCCAGTAGTATAGGGGGCCAGAATCAGCCCCAGCATTTT. It is translated as CASSIGGQNQPQHF.

The rearrangement joins TRBV7-9 to TRBJ2-1; no reliable D call. Trimming pared 6 bases from V and 7 bases from J, leaving 10 bases between. In germline, CDR1 is SEHNR, CDR2 FQNEAQ (reference sequence). The CDR3 totals 12 residues. The CDR3 region has the DNA TGTGCCAGCAGTTCTCCGCGGAATGAGCAGTTCTTC. Translation: CASSSPRNEQFF.

A remark on this clone: This sample also contains other DNA sequences that code for the same CDR3. The gene calls are TRBV6-5 and TRBJ2-3; 11 nucleotides agree with TRBD2. CDR1 MNHEY and CDR2 SVGAGI come from the germline V gene. The CDR3 runs to 15 residues. V gave up 4 bases and J gave up 1 base; unmatched junction bases: 1. CDR3 sequence (DNA): TGTGCCAGCAGTTTAGCGGGGGGGGGCACAGATACGCAGTATTTT. Translating gives CASSLAGGGTDTQYF.

Of note for this clone: A read error may produce the germline difference seen at one junction end. This chain links TRBV7-7 with TRBJ2-1, with 13 bases fitting TRBD2. The germline gives CDR1 SSHAT, CDR2 FNYEAQ (reference sequence). The CDR3 consists of 15 residues. CDR3 coding DNA: TGTGCTAGCAGCGAAGGGACTAGCGGGGCCAATGAGCAGTTCTTC. Translated, it gives CASSEGTSGANEQFF.

J is TRBJ1-1 and V is TRBV5-6, with no clear D. The CDR3 is made up of 15 amino acids. Germline CDR1 and CDR2: SGHDT and YYEEEE. Trimming shortened V by 1 base and J by 1 base, and 11 bases separated the two germline ends. The CDR3 reads CASSLLSHANTEAFF. CDR3 DNA sequence: TGTGCCAGCAGCTTGCTAAGCCACGCGAACACTGAAGCTTTCTTT.

The V and J genes are TRBV3-1 (or the pseudogene TRBV3-2) and TRBJ1-6; 9 nucleotides match TRBD1. Germline values: CDR1 LGHDT, CDR2 YNNKEL (reference sequence). V was clipped by 4 bases and J by 0 bases; unmatched bases: 4. The length of the CDR3 is 17 residues. The CDR3 here is CASSRGTGSSYNSPLHF. The DNA of the CDR3 is TGTGCCAGCAGCCGGGGGACAGGGAGCTCCTATAATTCACCCCTCCACTTT.

The rearrangement uses TRBV10-3 and TRBJ2-5, with TRBD1 matching 9 bases. This CDR3 is built from 14 residues. With V trimmed by 10 bases and J by 5 bases, 11 bases remained unmatched. In germline, CDR1 is ENHRY, CDR2 SYGVKD. As DNA, the CDR3 is TGTGCCACAGGGGAGACAGGGGGTTTGGAGACCCAGTACTTC. It yields the protein CATGETGGLETQYF.

CDR3 nucleotides: TGTGCCAGCAGCAACAGGGTTAGGACTGAAGCTTTCTTT. Residues: CASSNRVRTEAFF. The J gene is TRBJ1-1, the V gene TRBV5-8; perhaps TRBD1 as D (6 bases). Germline V gene sequence: CDR1 SGHTS, CDR2 YDEGEE. The CDR3 extends over 13 amino acids. The V end was cut by 4 bases, the J end by 5 bases, with 12 bases between.

V gene TRBV2 combines with J gene TRBJ2-7; a possible D gene is TRBD1 (6 bases). This CDR3 is built from 14 residues. Germline lookup yields CDR1 SNHLY and CDR2 FYNNEI. The ends were cut back, 1 base at V and 7 bases at J, with 14 bases in the middle. The CDR3, as DNA: TGTGCCAGCAGTGAAGTTAGGACAGTCCAGGAGCAGTACTTC. Its protein product is CASSEVRTVQEQYF. The full variable domain, completed using reference TRBV2 and TRBJ2-7, is EPEVTQTPSHQVTQMGQEVILRCVPISNHLYFYWYRQILGQKVEFLVSFYNNEISEKSEIFDDQFSVERPDGSNFTLKIRSTKLEDSAMYFCASSEVRTVQEQYFGPGTRLTVT.

The chain uses TRBV5-4 and TRBJ2-7; a weak D match, TRBD1 (5 bases). Germline CDR1 reads SGHNT; CDR2 reads YYREEE (reference sequence). The CDR3 is made up of 14 amino acids. Trimming cost V 3 bases and J 4 bases, with 14 bases left between them. CDR3 in amino acids: CASSSDITLYEQYF. In DNA, the CDR3 is TGTGCCAGCAGCTCGGACATCACCCTTTACGAGCAGTACTTC.

This clone was found many times. This chain uses TRBV19 with TRBJ1-5, with a weak D call TRBD1 (6 bases). Germline lookup yields CDR1 LNHDA and CDR2 SQIVND (reference sequence). CDR3 size: 15 residues. Trimming left V 4 bases short and J 9 bases short, with 19 bases between. In nucleotides, the CDR3 is TGTGCCAGTAGTAACCCAGGACAGCGGAGGCGGCCCCAGCATTTT. Protein product: CASSNPGQRRRPQHF.

The chain links TRBV10-3 to TRBJ1-2; D not resolved. V lost 6 bases to trimming and J lost 7 bases, with 18 bases between them. The CDR3 sequence is 14 residues long. Per germline, CDR1 ENHRY and CDR2 SYGVKD. In DNA form, the CDR3 reads TGTGCCATCAGAGGCGACCCACGAGGAGCTGGCTACACCTTC. Translating gives CAIRGDPRGAGYTF.

V and J are TRBV27 and TRBJ2-3; weak D call: TRBD2 (6 bases). Trimming took off 3 bases at V and 5 bases at J, with 9 bases between the two ends. Germline V lookup: CDR1 MNHEY, CDR2 SMNVEV (reference sequence). The CDR3 sequence is 13 residues long. As DNA, the CDR3 is TGTGCCAGCAGTTTCGGGAGCGGAGATACGCAGTATTTT. This codes for CASSFGSGDTQYF.

This chain links TRBV4-2 with TRBJ1-1; 9 bases agree with TRBD1. CDR1 and CDR2 from the germline V gene are LGHNA and YNFKEQ. The trim removed 2 bases at V and 6 bases at J, leaving 4 bases unmatched. This CDR3 is built from 14 residues. The CDR3 region is CASSQRRTGAEAFF. CDR3 in DNA: TGTGCCAGCAGCCAAAGAAGGACAGGGGCTGAAGCTTTCTTT.

Note on this clone: With a much larger clone just one base away, this may be a read error. The same CDR3 arises from other DNA sequences in this sample as well. The chain couples TRBV9 to TRBJ2-3; D gene ambiguous. The CDR3 totals 14 residues. Germline V gives CDR1 SGDLS, CDR2 YYNGEE. V lost 0 bases to trimming and J lost 1 base, with 6 bases between them. The CDR3 region is CASSVGRGTDTQYF. For the CDR3, the DNA is TGTGCCAGCAGCGTAGGTCGGGGCACAGATACGCAGTATTTT.

J is TRBJ1-2 and V is TRBV13; TRBD1 aligns across 7 bases. The CDR3 loop spans 15 amino acids. The J segment lost 8 bases and the V segment lost 5 bases, leaving 14 bases of the junction unmatched. Germline V gives CDR1 PRHDT, CDR2 FYEKMQ (reference sequence). The CDR3 here is CASSIPTGVGDGYTF. DNA for the CDR3: TGTGCCAGCAGCATACCAACAGGGGTAGGAGACGGCTACACCTTC.

The V gene is TRBV4-2, the J gene TRBJ2-1; TRBD1 aligns across 11 bases. Germline assignment: CDR1 LGHNA and CDR2 YNFKEQ. With 5 bases clipped from V and 5 bases from J, the junction kept 5 bases outside the gene matches. This CDR3 comprises 15 residues. In nucleotides, the CDR3 is TGTGCCAGCAGCTCCGGACAGGGGGCAAACAATGAGCAGTTCTTC. Translating it yields CASSSGQGANNEQFF.

This chain connects TRBV5-5 to TRBJ2-1, with 8 positions matching TRBD1. The CDR3 extends over 16 amino acids. V shed 0 bases, J shed 11 bases, and the junction held 13 bases outside the gene matches. Germline V gene data show CDR1 as SGHKS and CDR2 as YYEKEE (reference sequence). The CDR3 reads CASSLVWDRSLGKQFF. The CDR3 DNA reads TGTGCCAGCAGCTTGGTCTGGGACAGGTCTTTGGGTAAGCAGTTCTTC.

This clone was seen a single time. This chain joins TRBV4-3 and TRBJ2-7; D ambiguous. This CDR3 contains 14 residues. Germline V gene sequence: CDR1 LGHNA, CDR2 YSLEER. V dropped 0 bases and J dropped 3 bases, with 9 bases sitting between them. CDR3 residues: CASSQDPGGYEQYF. The CDR3, as DNA: TGCGCCAGCAGCCAAGATCCAGGTGGCTACGAGCAGTACTTC.

A few counts support this clone. The J gene is TRBJ2-2, the V gene TRBV5-1; 7 bases are a match to TRBD1. V gave up 2 bases and J gave up 1 base; unmatched junction bases: 5. The CDR3 is 16 residues long. Germline CDR1 and CDR2: SGHRS and YFSETQ. The CDR3 spells CASSLQGLLNTGELFF. In nucleotides, the CDR3 is TGCGCCAGCAGCTTACAGGGGTTACTGAACACCGGGGAGCTGTTTTTT.

The chain couples TRBV18 to TRBJ2-3; 7 bases match TRBD1. Germline V lookup: CDR1 KGHSH, CDR2 LQKENI. This CDR3 region has 16 residues. Trimming removed 5 bases from V and 0 bases from J; junction bases left unmatched: 8. CDR3 residues: CASSRDRPTSTDTQYF. CDR3 nucleotide sequence: TGTGCCAGCTCAAGGGACAGACCTACTAGCACAGATACGCAGTATTTT.

This chain uses TRBV19 with TRBJ2-1; D is undetermined. Trimming cost V 5 bases and J 8 bases, with 13 bases left between them. The CDR3 length is 13 residues. Germline V lookup: CDR1 LNHDA, CDR2 SQIVND (reference sequence). CDR3 sequence reads: CASSLSRSDEQFF. In DNA form, the CDR3 reads TGTGCCAGTAGTCTGAGCCGGTCCGATGAGCAGTTCTTC.

In regard to this clone: One end of the junction fails to match germline, which may point to a read error. The V gene is TRBV7-7, the J gene TRBJ2-1, with 11 bases lining up with TRBD2. This CDR3 is built from 18 residues. The V gene's germline CDR1 is SSHAT and CDR2 FNYEAQ (reference sequence). CDR3 nucleotide sequence: TGTGCTAGCAGCTTAGGGGTAGCGGGAGGGTCGGAGATGAATGAGCAGTTCTTC. Its translation is CASSLGVAGGSEMNEQFF.

J is TRBJ2-7 and V is TRBV7-8, with D perhaps TRBD2 (6 bases). V was pared by 5 bases and J by 5 bases, with 19 bases between. The CDR3 is made up of 15 amino acids. CDR1 and CDR2 (germline): SGHVS, FQNEAQ. CDR3 DNA: TGTGCCAGCAGCCCCACGGGAGCGGATAGGAACGAGCAGTACTTC. Translating it yields CASSPTGADRNEQYF. The entire variable domain, with the rest obtained from reference TRBV7-8 and TRBJ2-7, is as follows: GAGVSQSPRYKVAKRGQDVALRCDPISGHVSLFWYQQALGQGPEFLTYFQNEAQLDKSGLPSDRFFAERPEGSVSTLKIQRTQQEDSAVYLCASSPTGADRNEQYFGPGTRLTVT.